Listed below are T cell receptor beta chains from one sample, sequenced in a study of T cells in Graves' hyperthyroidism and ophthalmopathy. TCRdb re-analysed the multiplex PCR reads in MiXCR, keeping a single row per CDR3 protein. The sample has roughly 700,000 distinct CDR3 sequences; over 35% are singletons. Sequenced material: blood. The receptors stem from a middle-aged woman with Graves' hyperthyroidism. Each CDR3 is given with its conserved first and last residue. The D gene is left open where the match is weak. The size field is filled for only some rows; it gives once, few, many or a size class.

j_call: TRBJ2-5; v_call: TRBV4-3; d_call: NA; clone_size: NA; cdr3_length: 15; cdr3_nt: TGCGCCAGCAGCCAAGAAGGCGGGGTCCAAGAGACCCAGTACTTC; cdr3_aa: CASSQEGGVQETQYF
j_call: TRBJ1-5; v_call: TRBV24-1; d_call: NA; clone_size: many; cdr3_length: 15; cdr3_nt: TGTGCCACCAGTGGAGAGGCCGGGATGACTCAGCCCCAGCATTTT; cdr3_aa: CATSGEAGMTQPQHF
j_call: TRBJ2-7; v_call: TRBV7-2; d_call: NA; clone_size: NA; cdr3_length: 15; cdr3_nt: TGTGCCAGCAGCCTAGCCAAGGGTCTTCAAGGTGGGCAGTACTTC; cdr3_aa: CASSLAKGLQGGQYF
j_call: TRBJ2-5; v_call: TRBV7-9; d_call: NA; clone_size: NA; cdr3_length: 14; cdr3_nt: TGTGCCAGCAGCTTAACTGGGGCGGACGAGACCCAGTACTTC; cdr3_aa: CASSLTGADETQYF
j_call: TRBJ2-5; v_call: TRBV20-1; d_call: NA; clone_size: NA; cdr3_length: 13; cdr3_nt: TGCAGTGCTAGAGAGGGTAGCAATCAGCCCCAGTACTTC; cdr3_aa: CSAREGSNQPQYF
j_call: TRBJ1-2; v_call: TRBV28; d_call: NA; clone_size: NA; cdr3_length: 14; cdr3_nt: TGTGCCAGCAGTCTACGGACGGACATATATGGCTACACCTTC; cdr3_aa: CASSLRTDIYGYTF
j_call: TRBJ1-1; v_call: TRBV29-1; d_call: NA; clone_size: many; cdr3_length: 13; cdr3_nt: TGCAGCGTTGAACGGGGGTGGAACACTGAAGCTTTCTTT; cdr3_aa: CSVERGWNTEAFF
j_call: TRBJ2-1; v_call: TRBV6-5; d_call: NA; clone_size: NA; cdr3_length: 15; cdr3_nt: TGTGCCAGCAGTTACTCGCAGGGACCCATCAATGAGCAGTTCTTC; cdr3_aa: CASSYSQGPINEQFF
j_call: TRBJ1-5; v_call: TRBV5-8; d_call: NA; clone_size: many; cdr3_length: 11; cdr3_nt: TGTGCCAGCAGCCTGCATCCGCCCCAGCATTTT; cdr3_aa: CASSLHPPQHF
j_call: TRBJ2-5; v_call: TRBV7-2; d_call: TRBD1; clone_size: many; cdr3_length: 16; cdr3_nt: TGTGCCAGCAGCTTAGGCCGGACAGGTCGGCGAGAGACCCAGTACTTC; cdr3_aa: CASSLGRTGRRETQYF
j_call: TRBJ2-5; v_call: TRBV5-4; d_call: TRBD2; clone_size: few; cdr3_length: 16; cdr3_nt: TGTGCCAGCAGCTTGGCAACTAGCGGATACCAAGAGACCCAGTACTTC; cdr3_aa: CASSLATSGYQETQYF
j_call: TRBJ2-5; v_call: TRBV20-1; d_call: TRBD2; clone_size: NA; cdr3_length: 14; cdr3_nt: TGCAGTGCTTGGGATGGGGAGGGGAAAGAGACCCAGTACTTC; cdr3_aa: CSAWDGEGKETQYF
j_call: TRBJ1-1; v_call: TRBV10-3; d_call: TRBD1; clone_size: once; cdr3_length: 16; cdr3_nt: TGTGCCATCAGTGAGAAAGTGGACAGGTGGAACACTGAAGCTTTCTTT; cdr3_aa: CAISEKVDRWNTEAFF
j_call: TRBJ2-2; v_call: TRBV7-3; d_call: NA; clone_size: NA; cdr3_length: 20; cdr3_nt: TGTGCCAGCAGCTTAAGACGAGTGGGTGGAGCAGGGGTGAACACCGGGGAGCTGTTTTTT; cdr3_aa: CASSLRRVGGAGVNTGELFF
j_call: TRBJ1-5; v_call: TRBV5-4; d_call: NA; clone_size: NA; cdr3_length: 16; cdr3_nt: TGTGCCAGCAGCTTGGTTCCGGGGGCAGGCAATCAGCCCCAGCATTTT; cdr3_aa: CASSLVPGAGNQPQHF
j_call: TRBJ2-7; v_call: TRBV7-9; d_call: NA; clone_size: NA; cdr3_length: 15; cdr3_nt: TGTGCCAGCAGCTTAGGACTTGACGGCCTTTACGAGCAGTACTTC; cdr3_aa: CASSLGLDGLYEQYF
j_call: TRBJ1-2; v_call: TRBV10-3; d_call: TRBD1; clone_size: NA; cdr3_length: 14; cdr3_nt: TGTGCCAGCAGACGACGCGGTACAGGGGAGGGCCACACCTTC; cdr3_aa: CASRRRGTGEGHTF
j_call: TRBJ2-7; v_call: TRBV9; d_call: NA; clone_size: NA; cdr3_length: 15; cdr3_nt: TGTGCCAGCAGCGTAGGGGGGCCCCTCTCCTACGAGCAGTACTTC; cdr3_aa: CASSVGGPLSYEQYF
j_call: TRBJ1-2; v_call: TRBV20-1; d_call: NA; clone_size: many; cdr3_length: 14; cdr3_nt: TGCAGTGCCACGGGGGGCAGGGACGTCTATGGCTACACCTTC; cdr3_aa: CSATGGRDVYGYTF
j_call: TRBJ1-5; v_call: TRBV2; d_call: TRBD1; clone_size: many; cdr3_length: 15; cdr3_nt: TGTGCCAGCATGAGGGGACAGGGGATTAATCAGCCCCAGCATTTT; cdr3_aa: CASMRGQGINQPQHF
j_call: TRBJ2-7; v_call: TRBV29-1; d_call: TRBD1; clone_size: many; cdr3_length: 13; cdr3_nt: TGCAGCGTTCCCGGGACAGGGGACTACGAGCAGTACTTC; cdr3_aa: CSVPGTGDYEQYF
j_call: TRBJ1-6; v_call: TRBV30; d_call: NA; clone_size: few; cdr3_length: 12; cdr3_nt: TGTGCCTGGGCGAGGTATAATTCACCCCTCCACTTT; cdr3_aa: CAWARYNSPLHF
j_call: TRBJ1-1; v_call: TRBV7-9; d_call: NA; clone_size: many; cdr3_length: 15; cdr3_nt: TGTGCCAGCAGGGAACTGGGGGGCGGTGCCACTGAAGCTTTCTTT; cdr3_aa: CASRELGGGATEAFF
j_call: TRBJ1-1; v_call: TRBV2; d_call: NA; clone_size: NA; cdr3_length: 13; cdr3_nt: TGTGCCACAAAGGCCCCTGGGAACACTGAAGCCTTCTTT; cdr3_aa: CATKAPGNTEAFF
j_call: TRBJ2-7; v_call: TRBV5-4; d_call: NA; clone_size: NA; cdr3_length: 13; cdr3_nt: TGTGCCAGCAGCCCGCGCGGCGCCGGGGAGCAGTACTTC; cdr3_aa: CASSPRGAGEQYF
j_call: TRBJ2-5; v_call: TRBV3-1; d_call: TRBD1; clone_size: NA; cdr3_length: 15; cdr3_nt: TGTGCCAGCAGCCAAGATGCCAGGGGGACAGAGACCCAGTACTTC; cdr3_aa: CASSQDARGTETQYF
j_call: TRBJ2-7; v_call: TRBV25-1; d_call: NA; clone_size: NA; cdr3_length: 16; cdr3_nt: TGTGCCAGCAGTGCTAGAGATTTGAAGGGTTCGAGGGAGCAGTACTTC; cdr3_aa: CASSARDLKGSREQYF
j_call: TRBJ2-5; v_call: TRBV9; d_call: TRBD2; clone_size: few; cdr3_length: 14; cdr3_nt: TGTGCCAGCAGCGTAGAGGGGACGGGGGGGACCCAGTACTTC; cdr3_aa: CASSVEGTGGTQYF
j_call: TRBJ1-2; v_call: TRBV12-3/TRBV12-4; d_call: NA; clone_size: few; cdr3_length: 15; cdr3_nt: TGTGCCAGCAGCCGGTCTCATCAGGGGAACTATGGCTACACCTTC; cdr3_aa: CASSRSHQGNYGYTF
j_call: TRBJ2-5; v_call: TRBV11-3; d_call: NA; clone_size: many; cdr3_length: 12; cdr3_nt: TGTGCCAGCAGCTCCGAGCAAGGGACCCAGTACTTC; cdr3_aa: CASSSEQGTQYF
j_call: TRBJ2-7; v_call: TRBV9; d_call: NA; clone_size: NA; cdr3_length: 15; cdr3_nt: TGTGCCAGCAGCCAAGAGCCCCAGGGTAGCCACGAGCAGTACTTC; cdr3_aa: CASSQEPQGSHEQYF
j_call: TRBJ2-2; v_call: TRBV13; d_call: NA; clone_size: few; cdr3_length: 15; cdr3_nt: TGTGCCAGCAGCTTAGAAGACAAGGACACCGGGGAGCTGTTTTTT; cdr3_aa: CASSLEDKDTGELFF
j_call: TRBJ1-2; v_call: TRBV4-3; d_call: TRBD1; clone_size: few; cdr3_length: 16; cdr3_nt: TGCGCCAGCAGCCCGTCCACCCAGGGGGCTGACTATGGCTACACCTTC; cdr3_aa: CASSPSTQGADYGYTF
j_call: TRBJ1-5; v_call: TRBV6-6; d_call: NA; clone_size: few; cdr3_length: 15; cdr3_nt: TGTGCCAGCAGTTTGTGGGGGGCGGGAGGTCAGCCCCAGCATTTT; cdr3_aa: CASSLWGAGGQPQHF
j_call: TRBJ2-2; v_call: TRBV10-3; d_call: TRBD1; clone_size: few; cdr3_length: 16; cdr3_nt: TGTGCCATCGGGACAGTGCGACTTGGTTATTCCGGGGAGCTGTTTTTT; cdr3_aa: CAIGTVRLGYSGELFF